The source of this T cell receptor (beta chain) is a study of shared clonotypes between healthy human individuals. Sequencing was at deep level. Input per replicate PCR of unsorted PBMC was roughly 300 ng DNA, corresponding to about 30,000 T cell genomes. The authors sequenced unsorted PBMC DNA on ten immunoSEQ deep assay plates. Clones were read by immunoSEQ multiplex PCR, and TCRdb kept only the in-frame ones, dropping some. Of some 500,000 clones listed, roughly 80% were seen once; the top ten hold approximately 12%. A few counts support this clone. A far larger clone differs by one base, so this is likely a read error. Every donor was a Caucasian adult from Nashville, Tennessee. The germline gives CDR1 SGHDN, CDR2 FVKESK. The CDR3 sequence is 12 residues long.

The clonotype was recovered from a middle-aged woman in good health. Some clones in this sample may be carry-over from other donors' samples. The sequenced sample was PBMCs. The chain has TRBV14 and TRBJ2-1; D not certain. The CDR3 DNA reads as TGTGCCAGCAGCCAAGAAGGACCTCACCAGCTCTTC. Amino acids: CASSQEGPHQLF.